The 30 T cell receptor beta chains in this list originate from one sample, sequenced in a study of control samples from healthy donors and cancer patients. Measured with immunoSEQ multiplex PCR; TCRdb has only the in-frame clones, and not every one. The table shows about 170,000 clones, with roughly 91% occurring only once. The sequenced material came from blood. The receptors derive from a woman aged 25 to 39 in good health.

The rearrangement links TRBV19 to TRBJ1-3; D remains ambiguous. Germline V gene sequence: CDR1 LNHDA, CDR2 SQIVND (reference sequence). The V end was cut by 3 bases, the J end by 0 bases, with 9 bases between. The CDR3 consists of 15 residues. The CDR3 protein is CASSMSKSSGNTIYF. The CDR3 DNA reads TGTGCCAGTAGTATGAGTAAGAGCTCTGGAAACACCATATATTTT.

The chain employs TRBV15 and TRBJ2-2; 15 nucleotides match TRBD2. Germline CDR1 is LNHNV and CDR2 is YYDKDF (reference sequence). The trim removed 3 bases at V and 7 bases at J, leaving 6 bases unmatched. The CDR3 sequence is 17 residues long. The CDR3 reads CATSSGLAGGYGGELFF. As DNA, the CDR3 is TGTGCCACCAGCAGTGGACTAGCGGGAGGGTATGGCGGGGAGCTGTTTTTT.

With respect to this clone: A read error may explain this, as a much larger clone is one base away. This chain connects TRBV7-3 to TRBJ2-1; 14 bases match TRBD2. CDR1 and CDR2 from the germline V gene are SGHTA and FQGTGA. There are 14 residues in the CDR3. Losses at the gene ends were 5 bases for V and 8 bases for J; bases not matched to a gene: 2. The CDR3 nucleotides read TGTGCCAGCAGCGGGACTAGCGGGAGTCATGAGCAGTTCTTC. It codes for CASSGTSGSHEQFF.

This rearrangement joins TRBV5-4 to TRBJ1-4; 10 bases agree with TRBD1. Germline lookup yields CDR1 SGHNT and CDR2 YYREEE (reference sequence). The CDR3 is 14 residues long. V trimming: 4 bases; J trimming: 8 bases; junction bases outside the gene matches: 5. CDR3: CASSRGQGGEKLFF. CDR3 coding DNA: TGTGCCAGCAGCCGCGGACAGGGGGGGGAAAAACTGTTTTTT.

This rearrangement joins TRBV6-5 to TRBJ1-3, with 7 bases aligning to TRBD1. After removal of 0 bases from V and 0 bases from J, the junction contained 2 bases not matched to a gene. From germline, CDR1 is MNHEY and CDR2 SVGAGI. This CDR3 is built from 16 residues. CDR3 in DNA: TGTGCCAGCAGTTACTCGCCAGGGGGCTCTGGAAACACCATATATTTT. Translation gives CASSYSPGGSGNTIYF.

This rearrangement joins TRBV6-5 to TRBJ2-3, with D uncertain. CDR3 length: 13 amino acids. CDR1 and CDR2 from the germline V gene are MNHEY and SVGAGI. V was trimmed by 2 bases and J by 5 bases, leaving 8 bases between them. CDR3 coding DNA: TGTGCCAGCAGTTACCGGGTTTTAGATACGCAGTATTTT. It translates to CASSYRVLDTQYF.

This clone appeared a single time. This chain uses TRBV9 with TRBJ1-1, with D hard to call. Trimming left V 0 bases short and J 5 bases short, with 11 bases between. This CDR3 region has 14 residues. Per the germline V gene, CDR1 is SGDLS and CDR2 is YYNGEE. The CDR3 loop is CASSVGVGATEAFF. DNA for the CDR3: TGTGCCAGCAGCGTAGGGGTAGGCGCGACTGAAGCTTTCTTT. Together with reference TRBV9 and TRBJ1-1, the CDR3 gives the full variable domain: DSGVTQTPKHLITATGQRVTLRCSPRSGDLSVYWYQQSLDQGLQFLIQYYNGEERAKGNILERFSAQQFPDLHSELNLSSLELGDSALYFCASSVGVGATEAFFGQGTRLTVV.

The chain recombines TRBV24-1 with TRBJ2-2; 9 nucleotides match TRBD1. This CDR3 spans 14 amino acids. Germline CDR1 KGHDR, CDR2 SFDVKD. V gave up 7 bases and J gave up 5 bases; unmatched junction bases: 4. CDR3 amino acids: CATRGTGRTGELFF. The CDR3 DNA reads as TGTGCCACCAGAGGGACAGGGCGGACCGGGGAGCTGTTTTTT.

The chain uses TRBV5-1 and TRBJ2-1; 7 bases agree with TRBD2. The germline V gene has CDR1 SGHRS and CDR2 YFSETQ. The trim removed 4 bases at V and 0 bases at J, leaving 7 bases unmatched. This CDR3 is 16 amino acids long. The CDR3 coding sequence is TGCGCCAGCAGCCCCTCCCCGGGGGGCTCCTACAATGAGCAGTTCTTC. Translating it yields CASSPSPGGSYNEQFF.

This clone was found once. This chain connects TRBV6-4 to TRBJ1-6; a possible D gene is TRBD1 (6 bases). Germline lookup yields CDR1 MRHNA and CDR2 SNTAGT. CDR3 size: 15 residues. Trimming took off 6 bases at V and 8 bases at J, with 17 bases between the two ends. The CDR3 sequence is CASRGTQGPDSPLHF. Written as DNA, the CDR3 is TGTGCCAGCAGGGGGACACAGGGCCCGGATTCACCCCTCCACTTT.

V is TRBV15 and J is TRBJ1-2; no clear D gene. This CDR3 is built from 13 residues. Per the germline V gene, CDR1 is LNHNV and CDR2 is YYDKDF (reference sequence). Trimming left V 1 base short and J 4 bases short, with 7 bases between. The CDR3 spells CATSRAKTYGYTF. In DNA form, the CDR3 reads TGTGCCACCAGCAGAGCCAAAACCTATGGCTACACCTTC.

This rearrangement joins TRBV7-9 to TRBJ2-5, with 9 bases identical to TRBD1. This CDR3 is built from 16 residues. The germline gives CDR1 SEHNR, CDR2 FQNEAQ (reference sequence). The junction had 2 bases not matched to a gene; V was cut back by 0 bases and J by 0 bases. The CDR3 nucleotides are TGTGCCAGCAGCTTAGCCGGGACAGGGTACCAAGAGACCCAGTACTTC. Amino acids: CASSLAGTGYQETQYF.

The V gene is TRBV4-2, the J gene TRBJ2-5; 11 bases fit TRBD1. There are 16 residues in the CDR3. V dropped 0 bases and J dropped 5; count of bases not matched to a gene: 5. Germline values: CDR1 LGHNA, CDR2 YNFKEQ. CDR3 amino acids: CASSQDGTGGVETQYF. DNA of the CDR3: TGTGCCAGCAGCCAAGATGGGACAGGGGGGGTTGAGACCCAGTACTTC.

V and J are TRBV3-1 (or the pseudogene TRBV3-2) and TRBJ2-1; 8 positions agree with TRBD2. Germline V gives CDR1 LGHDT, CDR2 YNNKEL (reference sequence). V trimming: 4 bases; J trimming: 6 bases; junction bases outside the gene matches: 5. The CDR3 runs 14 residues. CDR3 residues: CASSLAGSINEQFF. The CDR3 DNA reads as TGTGCCAGCAGCCTAGCGGGGTCGATCAATGAGCAGTTCTTC.

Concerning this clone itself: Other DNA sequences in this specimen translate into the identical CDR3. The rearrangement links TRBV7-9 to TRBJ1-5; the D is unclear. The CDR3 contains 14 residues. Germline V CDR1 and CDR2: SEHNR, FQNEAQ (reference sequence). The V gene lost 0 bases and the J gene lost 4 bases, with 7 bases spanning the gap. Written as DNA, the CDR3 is TGTGCCAGCAGCTTAGCGGGTCCGAATCAGCCCCAGCATTTT. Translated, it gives CASSLAGPNQPQHF.

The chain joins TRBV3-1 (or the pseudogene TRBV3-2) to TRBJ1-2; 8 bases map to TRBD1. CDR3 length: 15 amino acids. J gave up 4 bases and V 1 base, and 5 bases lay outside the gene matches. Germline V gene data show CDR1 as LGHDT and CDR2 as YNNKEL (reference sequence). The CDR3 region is CASSQVYRGSYGYTF. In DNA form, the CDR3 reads TGTGCCAGCAGCCAAGTCTACAGGGGGAGCTATGGCTACACCTTC.

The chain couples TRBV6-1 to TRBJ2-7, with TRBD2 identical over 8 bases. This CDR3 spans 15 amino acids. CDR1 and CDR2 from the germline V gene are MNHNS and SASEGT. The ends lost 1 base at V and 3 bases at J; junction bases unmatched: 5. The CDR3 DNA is TGTGCCAGCAGTGAAGGTCTAGCGGGCATCTACGAGCAGTACTTC. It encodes CASSEGLAGIYEQYF.

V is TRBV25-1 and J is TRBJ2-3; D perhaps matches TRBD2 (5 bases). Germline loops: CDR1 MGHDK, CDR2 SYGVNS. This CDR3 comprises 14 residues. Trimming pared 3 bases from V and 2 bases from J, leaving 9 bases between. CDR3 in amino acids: CASSDGKDTDTQYF. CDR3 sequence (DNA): TGTGCCAGCAGTGACGGGAAGGACACAGATACGCAGTATTTT.

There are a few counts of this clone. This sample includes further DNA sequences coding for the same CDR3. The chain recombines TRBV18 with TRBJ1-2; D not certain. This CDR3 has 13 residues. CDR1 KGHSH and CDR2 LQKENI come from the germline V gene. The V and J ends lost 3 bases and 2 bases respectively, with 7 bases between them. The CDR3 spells CASSPGRNYGYTF. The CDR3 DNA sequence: TGTGCCAGCTCACCCGGACGGAACTATGGCTACACCTTC.

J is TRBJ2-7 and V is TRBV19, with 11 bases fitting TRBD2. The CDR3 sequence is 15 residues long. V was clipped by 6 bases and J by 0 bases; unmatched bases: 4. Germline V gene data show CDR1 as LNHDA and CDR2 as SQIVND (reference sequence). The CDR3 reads CASSNLAGGSYEQYF. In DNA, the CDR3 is TGTGCCAGTAGCAACCTAGCGGGAGGCTCCTACGAGCAGTACTTC.

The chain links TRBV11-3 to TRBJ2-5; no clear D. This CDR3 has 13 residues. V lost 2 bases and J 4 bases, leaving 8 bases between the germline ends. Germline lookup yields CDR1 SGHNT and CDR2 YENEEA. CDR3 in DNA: TGTGCCAGCAGCTTAATGGTGGGAGAGACCCAGTACTTC. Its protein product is CASSLMVGETQYF.

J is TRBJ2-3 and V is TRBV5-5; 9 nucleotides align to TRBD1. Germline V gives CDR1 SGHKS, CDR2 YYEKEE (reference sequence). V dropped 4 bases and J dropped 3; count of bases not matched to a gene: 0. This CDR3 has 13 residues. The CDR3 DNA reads TGTGCCAGCAGCGGACAGGGGACAGATACGCAGTATTTT. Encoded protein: CASSGQGTDTQYF.

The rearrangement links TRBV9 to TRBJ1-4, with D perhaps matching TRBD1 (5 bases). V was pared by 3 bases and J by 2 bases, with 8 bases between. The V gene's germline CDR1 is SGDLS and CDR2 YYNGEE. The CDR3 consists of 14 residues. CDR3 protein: CASSGGGTNEKLFF. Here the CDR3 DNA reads TGTGCCAGCAGCGGGGGCGGGACTAATGAAAAACTGTTTTTT.

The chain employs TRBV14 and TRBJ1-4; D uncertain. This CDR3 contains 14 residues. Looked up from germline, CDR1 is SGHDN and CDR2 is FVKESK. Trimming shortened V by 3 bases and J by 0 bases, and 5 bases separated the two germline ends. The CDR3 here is CASSHAATNEKLFF. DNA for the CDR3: TGTGCCAGCAGCCACGCGGCAACTAATGAAAAACTGTTTTTT.

The CDR3 sequence is CASSSRDRGLYEQYF. The DNA for the CDR3 is TGTGCCAGCAGCTCCCGGGACAGGGGTCTCTACGAGCAGTACTTC. J is TRBJ2-7 and V is TRBV11-3; TRBD1 matches 10 bases. The J segment lost 3 bases and the V segment lost 4 bases, leaving 6 bases of the junction unmatched. CDR1 is SGHNT, CDR2 YENEEA, per germline. The CDR3 is 15 residues long.

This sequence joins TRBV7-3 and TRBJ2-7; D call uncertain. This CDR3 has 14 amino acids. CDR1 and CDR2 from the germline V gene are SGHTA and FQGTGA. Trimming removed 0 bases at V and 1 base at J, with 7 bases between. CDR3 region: CASSLTPDSYEQYF. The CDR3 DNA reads TGTGCCAGCAGCTTAACCCCAGATTCCTACGAGCAGTACTTC.

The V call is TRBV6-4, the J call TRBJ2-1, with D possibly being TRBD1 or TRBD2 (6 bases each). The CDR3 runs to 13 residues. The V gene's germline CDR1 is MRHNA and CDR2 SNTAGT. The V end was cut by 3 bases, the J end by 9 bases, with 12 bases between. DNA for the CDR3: TGTGCCAGCAGTGATAGGGGGGCCGGTGAGCAGTTCTTC. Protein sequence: CASSDRGAGEQFF.

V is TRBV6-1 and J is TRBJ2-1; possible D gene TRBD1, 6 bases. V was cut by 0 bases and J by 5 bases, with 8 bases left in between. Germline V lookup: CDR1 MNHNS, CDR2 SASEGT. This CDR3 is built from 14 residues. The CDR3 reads CASSEAGGHNEQFF. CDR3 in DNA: TGTGCCAGCAGTGAAGCTGGGGGCCACAATGAGCAGTTCTTC.

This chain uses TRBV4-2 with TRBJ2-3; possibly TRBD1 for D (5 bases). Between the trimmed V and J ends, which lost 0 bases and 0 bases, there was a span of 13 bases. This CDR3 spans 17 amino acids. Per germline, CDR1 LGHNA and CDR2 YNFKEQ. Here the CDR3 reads CASSQDATGSSTDTQYF. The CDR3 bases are TGTGCCAGCAGCCAAGATGCAACAGGATCTAGCACAGATACGCAGTATTTT.

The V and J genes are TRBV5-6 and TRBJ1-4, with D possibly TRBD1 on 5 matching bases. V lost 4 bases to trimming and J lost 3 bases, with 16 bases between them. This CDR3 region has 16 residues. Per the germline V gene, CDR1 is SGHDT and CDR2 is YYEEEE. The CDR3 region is CASSRDQGRANEKLFF. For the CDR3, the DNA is TGTGCCAGCAGCCGAGACCAGGGTCGGGCTAATGAAAAACTGTTTTTT.